This TCR beta chain was documented in a study of molecular identifiers for immune sequencing clone quantification. Sorted naive CD8 T cells, about 17,000 to 1,000,000, were sequenced from 10%, 30% or 50% RNA. This CDR3 contains 15 residues. CDR1 and CDR2 from the germline V gene are SNHLY and FYNNEI. The junction had 8 bases not matched to a gene; V was cut back by 6 bases and J by 5 bases. This clonotype was seen at least ten times. Its antigen is still unknown. MiXCR, applied by TCRdb to the PCR reads, yields one record per CDR3 protein. The sample lists roughly 65,000 distinct CDR3 sequences, 17% occurring once. Study findings and constraints: Effector cells kept over 98% of their molecules in clones above 20 RNA copies, while naive cells kept under 1% there. Underestimation of highly expanded clone sizes could arise where identical TCR molecules share a barcode.

Sequenced sample: naive CD8+ T cells from blood, with Jurkat cell RNA spiked in. Subset noted: FACS-sorted CD8+CD4-CCR7+CD45RA+ naive T cells. The chain carries TRBV2 and TRBJ2-7, with 12 bases fitting TRBD2. The sequence came from a human donor in good health. Some libraries in this study had Jurkat cell RNA spiked in. The CDR3 spells CASSWASGRADEQYF. The CDR3 DNA sequence: TGTGCCAGCAGCTGGGCTAGCGGGAGGGCCGACGAGCAGTACTTC.